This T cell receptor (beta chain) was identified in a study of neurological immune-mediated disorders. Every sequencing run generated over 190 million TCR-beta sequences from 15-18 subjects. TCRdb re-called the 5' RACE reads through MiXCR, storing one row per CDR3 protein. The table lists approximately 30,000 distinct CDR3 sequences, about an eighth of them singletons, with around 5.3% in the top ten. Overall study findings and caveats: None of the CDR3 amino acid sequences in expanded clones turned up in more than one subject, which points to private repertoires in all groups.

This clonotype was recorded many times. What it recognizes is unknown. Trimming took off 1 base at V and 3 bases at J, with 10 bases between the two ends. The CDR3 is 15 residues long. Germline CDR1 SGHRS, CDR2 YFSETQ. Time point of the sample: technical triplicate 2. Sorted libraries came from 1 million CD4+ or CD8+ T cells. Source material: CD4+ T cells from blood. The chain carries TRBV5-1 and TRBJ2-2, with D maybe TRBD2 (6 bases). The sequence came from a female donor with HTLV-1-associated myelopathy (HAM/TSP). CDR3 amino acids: CASSLNGGHTGELFF. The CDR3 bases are TGCGCCAGCAGCTTGAACGGGGGTCACACCGGGGAGCTGTTTTTT.